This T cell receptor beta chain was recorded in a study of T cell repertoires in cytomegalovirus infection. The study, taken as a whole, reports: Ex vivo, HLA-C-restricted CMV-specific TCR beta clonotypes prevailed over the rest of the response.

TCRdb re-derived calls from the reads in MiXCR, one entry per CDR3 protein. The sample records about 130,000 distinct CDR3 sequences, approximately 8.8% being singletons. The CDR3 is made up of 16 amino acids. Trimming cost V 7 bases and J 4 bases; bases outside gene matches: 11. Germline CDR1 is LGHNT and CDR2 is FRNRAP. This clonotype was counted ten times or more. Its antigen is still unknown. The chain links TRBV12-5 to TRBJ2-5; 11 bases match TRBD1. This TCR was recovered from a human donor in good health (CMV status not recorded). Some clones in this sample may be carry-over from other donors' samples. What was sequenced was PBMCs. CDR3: CASAPIRDRGTETQYF. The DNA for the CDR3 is TGTGCTAGTGCCCCGATCCGGGACAGGGGGACAGAGACCCAGTACTTC.